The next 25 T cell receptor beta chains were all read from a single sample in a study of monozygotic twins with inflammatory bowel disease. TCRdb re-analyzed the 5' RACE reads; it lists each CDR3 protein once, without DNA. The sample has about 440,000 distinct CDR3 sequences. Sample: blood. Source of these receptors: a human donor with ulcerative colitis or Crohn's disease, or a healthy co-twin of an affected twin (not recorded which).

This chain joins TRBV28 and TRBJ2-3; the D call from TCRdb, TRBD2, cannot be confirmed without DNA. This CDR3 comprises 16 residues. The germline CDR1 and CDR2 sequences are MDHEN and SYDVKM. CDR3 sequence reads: CASSTLGREGQDTQYF.

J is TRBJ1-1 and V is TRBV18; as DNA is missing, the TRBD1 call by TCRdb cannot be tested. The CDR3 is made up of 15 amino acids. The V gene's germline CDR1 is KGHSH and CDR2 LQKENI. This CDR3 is CASSYSGTPVTEAFF.

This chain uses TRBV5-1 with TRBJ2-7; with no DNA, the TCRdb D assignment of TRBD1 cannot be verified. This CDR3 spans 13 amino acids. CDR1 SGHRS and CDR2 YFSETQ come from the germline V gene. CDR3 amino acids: CASSPKDSSEQYF. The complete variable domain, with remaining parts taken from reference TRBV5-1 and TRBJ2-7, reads KAGVTQTPRYLIKTRGQQVTLSCSPISGHRSVSWYQQTPGQGLQFLFEYFSETQRNKGNFPGRFSGRQFSNSRSEMNVSTLELGDSALYLCASSPKDSSEQYFGPGTRLTVT.

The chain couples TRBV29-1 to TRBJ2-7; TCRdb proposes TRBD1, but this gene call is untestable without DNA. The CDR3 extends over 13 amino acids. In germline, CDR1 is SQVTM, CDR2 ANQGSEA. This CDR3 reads CSVRTGGTYEQYF.

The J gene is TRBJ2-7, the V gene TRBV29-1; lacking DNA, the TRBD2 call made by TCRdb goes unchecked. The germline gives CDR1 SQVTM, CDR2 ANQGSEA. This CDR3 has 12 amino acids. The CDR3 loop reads CSVGGSSYEQYF.

The CDR3 region is CASSQGAGIVSNEQFF. The rearrangement joins TRBV4-3 to TRBJ2-1. The CDR3 runs 16 residues. Germline values: CDR1 LGHNA, CDR2 YSLEER.

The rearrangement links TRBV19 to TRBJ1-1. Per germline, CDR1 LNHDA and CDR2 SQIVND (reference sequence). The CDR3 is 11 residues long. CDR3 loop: CASRVGFSTFF.

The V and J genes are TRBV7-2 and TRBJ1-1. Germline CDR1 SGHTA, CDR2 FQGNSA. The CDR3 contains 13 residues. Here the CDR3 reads CASSSWTNTEAFF.

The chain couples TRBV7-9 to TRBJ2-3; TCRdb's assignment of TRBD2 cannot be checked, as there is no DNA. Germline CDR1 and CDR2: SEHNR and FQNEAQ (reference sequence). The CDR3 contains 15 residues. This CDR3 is CASSLVAGSTDTQYF.

The CDR3 sequence: CAISSSGTTYEQYF. The chain uses TRBV10-3 and TRBJ2-7; with no DNA, the TCRdb D assignment of TRBD1 cannot be verified. Germline V gene sequence: CDR1 ENHRY, CDR2 SYGVKD. This CDR3 comprises 14 residues.

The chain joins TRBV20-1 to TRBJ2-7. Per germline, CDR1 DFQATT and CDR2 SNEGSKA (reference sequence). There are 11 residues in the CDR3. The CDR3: CSAAREYEQYF.

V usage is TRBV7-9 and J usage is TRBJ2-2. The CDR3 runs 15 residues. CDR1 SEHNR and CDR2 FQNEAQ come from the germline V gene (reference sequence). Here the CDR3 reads CASSSPLVVAGELFF.

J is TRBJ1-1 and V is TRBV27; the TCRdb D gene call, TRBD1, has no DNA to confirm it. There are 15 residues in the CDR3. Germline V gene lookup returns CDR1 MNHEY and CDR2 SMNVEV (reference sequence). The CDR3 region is CASSLSAGIRTEAFF.

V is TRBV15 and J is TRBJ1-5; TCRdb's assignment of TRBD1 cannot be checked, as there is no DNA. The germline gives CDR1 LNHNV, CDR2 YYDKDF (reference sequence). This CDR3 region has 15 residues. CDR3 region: CATSRGGVGNQPQHF.

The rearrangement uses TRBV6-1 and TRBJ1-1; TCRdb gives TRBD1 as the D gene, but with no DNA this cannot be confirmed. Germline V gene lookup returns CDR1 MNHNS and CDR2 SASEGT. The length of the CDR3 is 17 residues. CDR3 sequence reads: CASSEALRWGRGTEAFF.

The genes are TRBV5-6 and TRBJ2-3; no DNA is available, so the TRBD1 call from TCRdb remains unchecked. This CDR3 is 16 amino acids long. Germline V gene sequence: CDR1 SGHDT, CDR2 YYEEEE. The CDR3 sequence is CASSSQGHRGTDTQYF.

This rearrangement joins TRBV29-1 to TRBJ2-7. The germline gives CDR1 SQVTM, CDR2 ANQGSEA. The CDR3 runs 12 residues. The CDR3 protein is CSVVKDGFQQYF.

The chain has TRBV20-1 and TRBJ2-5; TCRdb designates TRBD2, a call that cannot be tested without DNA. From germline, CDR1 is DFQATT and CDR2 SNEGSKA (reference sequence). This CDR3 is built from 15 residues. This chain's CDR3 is CSARVLGEVGETQYF.

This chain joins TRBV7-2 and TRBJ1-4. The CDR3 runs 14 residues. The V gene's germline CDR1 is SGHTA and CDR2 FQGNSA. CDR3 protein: CASSYGSSNEKLFF.

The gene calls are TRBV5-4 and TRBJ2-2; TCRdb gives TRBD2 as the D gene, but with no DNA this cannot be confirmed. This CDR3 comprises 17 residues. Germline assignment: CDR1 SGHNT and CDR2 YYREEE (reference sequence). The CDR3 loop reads CASSLGSAGQGTGELFF.

The CDR3 is CASKTGTSTGELFF. The J gene is TRBJ2-2, the V gene TRBV12-3 or TRBV12-4; the D call of TRBD2 rests on TCRdb alone, since no DNA is present to check it. The CDR3 has 14 residues.

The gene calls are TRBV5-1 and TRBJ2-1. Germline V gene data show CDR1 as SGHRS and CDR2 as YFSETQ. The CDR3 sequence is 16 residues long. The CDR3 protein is CASSLAAALGYNEQFF.

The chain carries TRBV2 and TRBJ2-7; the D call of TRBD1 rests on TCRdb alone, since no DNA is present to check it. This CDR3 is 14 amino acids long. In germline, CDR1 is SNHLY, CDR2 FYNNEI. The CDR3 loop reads CASRRQGRGNEQYF. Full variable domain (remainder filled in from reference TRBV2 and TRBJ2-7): EPEVTQTPSHQVTQMGQEVILRCVPISNHLYFYWYRQILGQKVEFLVSFYNNEISEKSEIFDDQFSVERPDGSNFTLKIRSTKLEDSAMYFCASRRQGRGNEQYFGPGTRLTVT.

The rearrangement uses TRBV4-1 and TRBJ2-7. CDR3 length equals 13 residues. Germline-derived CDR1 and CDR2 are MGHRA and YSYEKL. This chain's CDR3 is CASSQDPFYEQYF.

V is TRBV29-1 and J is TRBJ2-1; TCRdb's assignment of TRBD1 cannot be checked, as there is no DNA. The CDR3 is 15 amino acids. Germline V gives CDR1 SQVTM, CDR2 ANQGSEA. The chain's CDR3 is CSVEDWTGARGGQFF.